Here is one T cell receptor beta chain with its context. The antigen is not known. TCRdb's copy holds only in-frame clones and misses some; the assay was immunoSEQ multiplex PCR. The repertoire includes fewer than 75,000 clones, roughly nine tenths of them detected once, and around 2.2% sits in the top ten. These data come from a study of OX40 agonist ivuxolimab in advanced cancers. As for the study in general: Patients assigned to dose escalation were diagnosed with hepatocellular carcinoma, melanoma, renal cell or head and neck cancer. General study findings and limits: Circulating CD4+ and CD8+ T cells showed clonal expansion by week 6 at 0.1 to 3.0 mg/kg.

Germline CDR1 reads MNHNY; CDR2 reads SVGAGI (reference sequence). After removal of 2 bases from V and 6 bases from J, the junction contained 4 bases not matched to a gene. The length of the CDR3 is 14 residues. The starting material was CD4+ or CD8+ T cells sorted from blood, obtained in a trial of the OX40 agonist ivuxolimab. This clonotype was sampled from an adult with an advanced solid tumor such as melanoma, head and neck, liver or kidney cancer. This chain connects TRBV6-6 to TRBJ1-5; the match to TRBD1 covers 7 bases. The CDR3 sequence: CASSYPGGTQPQHF. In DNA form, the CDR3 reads TGTGCCAGCAGTTACCCAGGGGGGACTCAGCCCCAGCATTTT.